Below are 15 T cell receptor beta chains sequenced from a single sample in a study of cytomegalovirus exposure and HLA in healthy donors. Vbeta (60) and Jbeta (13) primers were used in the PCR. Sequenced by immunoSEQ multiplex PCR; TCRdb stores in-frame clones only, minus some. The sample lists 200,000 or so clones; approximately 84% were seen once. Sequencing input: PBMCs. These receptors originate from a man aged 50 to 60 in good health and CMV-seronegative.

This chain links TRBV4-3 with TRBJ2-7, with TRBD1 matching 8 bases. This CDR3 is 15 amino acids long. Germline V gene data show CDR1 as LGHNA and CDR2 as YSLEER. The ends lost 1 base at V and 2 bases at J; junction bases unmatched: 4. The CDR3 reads CASSQGTGGTYEQYF. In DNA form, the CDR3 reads TGCGCCAGCAGCCAAGGAACAGGGGGTACCTACGAGCAGTACTTC.

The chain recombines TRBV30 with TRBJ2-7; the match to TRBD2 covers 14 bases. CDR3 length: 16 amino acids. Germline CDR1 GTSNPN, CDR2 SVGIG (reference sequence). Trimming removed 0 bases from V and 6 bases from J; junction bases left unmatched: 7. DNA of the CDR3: TGTGCCTGGAGTGTCGCGAGGACTAGCGGGGGGCTCGAGCAGTACTTC. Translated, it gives CAWSVARTSGGLEQYF.

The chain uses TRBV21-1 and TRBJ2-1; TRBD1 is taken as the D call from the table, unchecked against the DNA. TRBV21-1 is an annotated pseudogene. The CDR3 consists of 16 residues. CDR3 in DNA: TGTGCCAGCAGCAAGAGGAGACAGGGGTGGTACAATGAGCAGTTCTTC. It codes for CASSKRRQGWYNEQFF.

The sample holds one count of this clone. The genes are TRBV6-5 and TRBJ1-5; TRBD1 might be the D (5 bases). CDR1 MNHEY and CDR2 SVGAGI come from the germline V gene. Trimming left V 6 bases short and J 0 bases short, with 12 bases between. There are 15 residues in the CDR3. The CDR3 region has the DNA TGTGCCAGCAGACTAACAGGTGATAGCAATCAGCCCCAGCATTTT. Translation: CASRLTGDSNQPQHF.

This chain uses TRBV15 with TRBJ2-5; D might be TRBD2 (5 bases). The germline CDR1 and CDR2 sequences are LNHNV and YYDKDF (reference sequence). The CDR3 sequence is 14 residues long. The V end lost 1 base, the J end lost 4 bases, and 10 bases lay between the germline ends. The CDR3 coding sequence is TGTGCCACCAGCAGAGCGGGGTACCGAGAGACCCAGTACTTC. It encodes CATSRAGYRETQYF.

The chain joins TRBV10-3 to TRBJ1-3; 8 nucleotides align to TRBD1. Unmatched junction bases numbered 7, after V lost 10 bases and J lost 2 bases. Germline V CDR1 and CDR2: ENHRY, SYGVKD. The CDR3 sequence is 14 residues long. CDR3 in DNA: TGTGCCAGCGGACAGGGAAGGGCTGGAAACACCATATATTTT. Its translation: CASGQGRAGNTIYF.

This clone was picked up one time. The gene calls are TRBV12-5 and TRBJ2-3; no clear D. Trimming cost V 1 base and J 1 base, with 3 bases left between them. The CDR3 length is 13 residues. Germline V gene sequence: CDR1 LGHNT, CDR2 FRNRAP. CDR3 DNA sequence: TGTGCTAGTGGTTTGGCTGGCACAGATACGCAGTATTTT. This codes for CASGLAGTDTQYF.

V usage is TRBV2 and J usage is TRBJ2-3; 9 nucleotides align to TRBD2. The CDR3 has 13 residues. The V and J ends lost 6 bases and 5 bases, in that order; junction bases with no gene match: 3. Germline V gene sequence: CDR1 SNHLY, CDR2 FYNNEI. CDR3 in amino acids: CASRRAGGDTQYF. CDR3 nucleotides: TGTGCCAGCAGGCGAGCGGGGGGAGATACGCAGTATTTT.

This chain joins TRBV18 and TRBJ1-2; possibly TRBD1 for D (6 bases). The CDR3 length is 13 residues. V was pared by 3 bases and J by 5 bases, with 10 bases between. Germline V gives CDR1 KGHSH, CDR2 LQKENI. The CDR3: CASSPDRIYGYTF. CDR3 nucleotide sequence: TGTGCCAGCTCACCGGACAGAATTTATGGCTACACCTTC.

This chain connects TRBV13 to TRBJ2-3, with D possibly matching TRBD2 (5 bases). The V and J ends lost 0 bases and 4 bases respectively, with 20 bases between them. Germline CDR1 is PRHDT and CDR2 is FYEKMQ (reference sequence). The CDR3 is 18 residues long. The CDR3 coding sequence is TGTGCCAGCAGCTTAGGGTTTCGGACTGCGTTAGGAGCAGATACGCAGTATTTT. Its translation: CASSLGFRTALGADTQYF. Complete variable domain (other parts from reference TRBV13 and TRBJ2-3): AAGVIQSPRHLIKEKRETATLKCYPIPRHDTVYWYQQGPGQDPQFLISFYEKMQSDKGSIPDRFSAQQFSDYHSELNMSSLELGDSALYFCASSLGFRTALGADTQYFGPGTRLTVL.

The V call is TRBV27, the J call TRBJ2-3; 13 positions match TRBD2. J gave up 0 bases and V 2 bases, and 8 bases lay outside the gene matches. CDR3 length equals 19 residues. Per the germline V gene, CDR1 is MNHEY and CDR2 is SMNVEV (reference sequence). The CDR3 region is CASSLLWTSGSPSTDTQYF. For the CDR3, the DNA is TGTGCCAGCAGTTTACTCTGGACTAGCGGGAGCCCTAGCACAGATACGCAGTATTTT.

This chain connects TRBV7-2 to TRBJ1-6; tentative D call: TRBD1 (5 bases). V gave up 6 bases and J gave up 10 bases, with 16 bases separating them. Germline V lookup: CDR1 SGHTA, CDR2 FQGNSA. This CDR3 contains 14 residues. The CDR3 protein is CASSPGGKRSPLHF. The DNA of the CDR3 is TGTGCCAGCAGTCCTGGGGGGAAAAGATCACCCCTCCACTTT.

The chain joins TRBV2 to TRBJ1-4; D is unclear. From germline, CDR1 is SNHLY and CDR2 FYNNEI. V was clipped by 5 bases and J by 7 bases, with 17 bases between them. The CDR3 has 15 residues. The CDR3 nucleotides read TGTGCCAGCAGTAAAGGAGGGCCCAGAGGTGAAAAACTGTTTTTT. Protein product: CASSKGGPRGEKLFF.

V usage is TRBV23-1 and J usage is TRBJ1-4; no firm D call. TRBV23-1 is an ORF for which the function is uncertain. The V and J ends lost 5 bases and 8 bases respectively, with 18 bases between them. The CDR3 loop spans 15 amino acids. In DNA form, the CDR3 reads TGCGCCAGCAGTGGAGCGCCTGCTCCGGGGGAAAAACTGTTTTTT. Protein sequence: CASSGAPAPGEKLFF.

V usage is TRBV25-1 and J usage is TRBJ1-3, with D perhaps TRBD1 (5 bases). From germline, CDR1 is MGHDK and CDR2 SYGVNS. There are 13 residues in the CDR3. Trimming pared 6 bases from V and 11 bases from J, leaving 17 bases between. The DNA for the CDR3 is TGTGCCAGCAGAAGGACACCCTTAAGTGCCATATATTTT. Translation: CASRRTPLSAIYF. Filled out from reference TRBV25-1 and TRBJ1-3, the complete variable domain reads EADIYQTPRYLVIGTGKKITLECSQTMGHDKMYWYQQDPGMELHLIHYSYGVNSTEKGDLSSESTVSRIRTEHFPLTLESARPSHTSQYLCASRRTPLSAIYFGEGSWLTVV.